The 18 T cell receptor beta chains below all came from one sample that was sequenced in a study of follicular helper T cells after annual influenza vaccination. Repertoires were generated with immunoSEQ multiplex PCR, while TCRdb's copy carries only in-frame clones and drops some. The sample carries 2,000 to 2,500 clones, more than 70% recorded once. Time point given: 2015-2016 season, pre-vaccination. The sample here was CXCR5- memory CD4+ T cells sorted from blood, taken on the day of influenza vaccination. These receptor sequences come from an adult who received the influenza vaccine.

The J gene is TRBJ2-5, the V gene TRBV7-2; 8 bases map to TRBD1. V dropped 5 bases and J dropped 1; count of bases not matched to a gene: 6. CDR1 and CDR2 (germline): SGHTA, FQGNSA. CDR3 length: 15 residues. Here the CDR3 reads CASSLGQGFQETQYF. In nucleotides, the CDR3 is TGTGCCAGCAGCCTAGGACAGGGTTTCCAAGAGACCCAGTACTTC.

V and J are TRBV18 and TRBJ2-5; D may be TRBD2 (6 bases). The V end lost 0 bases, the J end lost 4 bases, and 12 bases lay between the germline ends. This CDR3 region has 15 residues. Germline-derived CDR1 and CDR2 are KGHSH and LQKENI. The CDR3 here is CASSPPETGGETQYF. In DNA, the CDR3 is TGTGCCAGCTCACCACCGGAAACCGGGGGAGAGACCCAGTACTTC.

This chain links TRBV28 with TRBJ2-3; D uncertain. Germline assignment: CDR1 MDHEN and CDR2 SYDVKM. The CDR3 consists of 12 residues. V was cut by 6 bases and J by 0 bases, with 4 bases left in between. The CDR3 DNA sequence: TGTGCCAGCAGAGATAGCACAGATACGCAGTATTTT. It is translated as CASRDSTDTQYF.

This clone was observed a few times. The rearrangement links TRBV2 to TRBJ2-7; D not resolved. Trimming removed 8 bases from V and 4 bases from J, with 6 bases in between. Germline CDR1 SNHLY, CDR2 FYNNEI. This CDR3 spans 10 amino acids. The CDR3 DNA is TGTGCCAGCGGCGAGTACGAGCAGTACTTC. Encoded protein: CASGEYEQYF.

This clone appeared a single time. CDR3 protein: CASSFGPRDEQFF. CDR3 DNA: TGTGCCAGCAGCTTTGGCCCTAGGGATGAGCAGTTCTTC. The chain joins TRBV5-6 to TRBJ2-1; no clear D. The germline V gene has CDR1 SGHDT and CDR2 YYEEEE. The CDR3 is 13 residues long. V shed 2 bases and J shed 8 bases, with 11 bases lying between them.

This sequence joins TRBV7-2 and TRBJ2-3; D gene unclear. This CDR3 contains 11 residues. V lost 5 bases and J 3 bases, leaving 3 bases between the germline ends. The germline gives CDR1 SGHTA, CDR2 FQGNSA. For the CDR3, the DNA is TGTGCCAGCAGCCCTACAGATACGCAGTATTTT. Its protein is CASSPTDTQYF. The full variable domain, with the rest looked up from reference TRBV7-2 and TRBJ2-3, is GAGVSQSPSNKVTEKGKDVELRCDPISGHTALYWYRQSLGQGLEFLIYFQGNSAPDKSGLPSDRFSAERTGGSVSTLTIQRTQQEDSAVYLCASSPTDTQYFGPGTRLTVL.

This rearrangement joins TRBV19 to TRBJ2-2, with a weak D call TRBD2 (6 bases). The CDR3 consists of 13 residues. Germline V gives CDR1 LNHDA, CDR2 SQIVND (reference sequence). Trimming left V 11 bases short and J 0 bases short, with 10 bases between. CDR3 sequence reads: CAGGTSNTGELFF. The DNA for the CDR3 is TGTGCCGGCGGGACTTCGAACACCGGGGAGCTGTTTTTT.

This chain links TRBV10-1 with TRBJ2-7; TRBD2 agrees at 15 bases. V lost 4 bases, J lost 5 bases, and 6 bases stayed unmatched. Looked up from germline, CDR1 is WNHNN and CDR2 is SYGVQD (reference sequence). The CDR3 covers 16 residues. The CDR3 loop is CASSGRTSGRVNEQYF. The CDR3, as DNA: TGCGCCAGCAGTGGACGGACTAGCGGGAGGGTCAACGAGCAGTACTTC.

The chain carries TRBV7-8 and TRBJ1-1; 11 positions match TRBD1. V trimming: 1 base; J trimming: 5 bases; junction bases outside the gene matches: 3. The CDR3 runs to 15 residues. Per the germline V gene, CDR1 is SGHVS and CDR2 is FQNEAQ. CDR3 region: CASSLGGQGETEAFF. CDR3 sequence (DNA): TGTGCCAGCAGCTTAGGGGGACAGGGGGAAACTGAAGCTTTCTTT.

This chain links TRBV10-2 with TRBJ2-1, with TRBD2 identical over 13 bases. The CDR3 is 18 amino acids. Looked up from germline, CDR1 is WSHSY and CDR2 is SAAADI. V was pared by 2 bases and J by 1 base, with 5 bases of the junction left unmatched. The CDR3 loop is CASSEGLAGVSSYNEQFF. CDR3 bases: TGCGCCAGCAGTGAGGGACTAGCGGGGGTTTCATCCTACAATGAGCAGTTCTTC.

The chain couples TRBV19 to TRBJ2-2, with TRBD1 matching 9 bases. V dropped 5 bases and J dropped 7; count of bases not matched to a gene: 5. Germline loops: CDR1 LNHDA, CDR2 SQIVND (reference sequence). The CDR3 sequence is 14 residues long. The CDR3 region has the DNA TGTGCCAGTAGTTGGGACAGGGCGGTCGGGGAGCTGTTTTTT. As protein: CASSWDRAVGELFF.

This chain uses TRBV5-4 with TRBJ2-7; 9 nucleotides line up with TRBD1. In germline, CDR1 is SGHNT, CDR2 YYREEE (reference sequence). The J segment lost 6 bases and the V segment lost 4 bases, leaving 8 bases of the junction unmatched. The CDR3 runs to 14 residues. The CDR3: CASSATGQGPEQYF. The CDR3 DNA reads TGTGCCAGCAGCGCAACGGGACAGGGTCCCGAGCAGTACTTC.

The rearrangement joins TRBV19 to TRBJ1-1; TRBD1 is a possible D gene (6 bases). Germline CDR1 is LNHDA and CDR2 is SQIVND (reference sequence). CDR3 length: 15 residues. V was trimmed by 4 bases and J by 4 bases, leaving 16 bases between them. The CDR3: CASSSTWGGGTEAFF. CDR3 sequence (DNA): TGTGCCAGTAGTAGCACCTGGGGGGGCGGCACTGAAGCTTTCTTT. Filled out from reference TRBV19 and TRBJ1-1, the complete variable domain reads DGGITQSPKYLFRKEGQNVTLSCEQNLNHDAMYWYRQDPGQGLRLIYYSQIVNDFQKGDIAEGYSVSREKKESFPLTVTSAQKNPTAFYLCASSSTWGGGTEAFFGQGTRLTVV.

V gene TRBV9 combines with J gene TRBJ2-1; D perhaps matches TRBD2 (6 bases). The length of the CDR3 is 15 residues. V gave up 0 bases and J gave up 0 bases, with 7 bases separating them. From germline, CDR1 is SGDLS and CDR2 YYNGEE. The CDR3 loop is CASSVGGTSYNEQFF. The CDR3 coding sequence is TGTGCCAGCAGCGTAGGCGGGACCTCCTACAATGAGCAGTTCTTC.

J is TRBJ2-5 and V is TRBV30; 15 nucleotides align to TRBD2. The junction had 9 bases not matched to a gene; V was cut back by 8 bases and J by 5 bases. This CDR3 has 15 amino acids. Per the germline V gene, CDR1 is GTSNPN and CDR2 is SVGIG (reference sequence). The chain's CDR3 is CAVPGLAGGAETQYF. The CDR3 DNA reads TGTGCCGTTCCGGGACTAGCGGGAGGCGCGGAGACCCAGTACTTC.

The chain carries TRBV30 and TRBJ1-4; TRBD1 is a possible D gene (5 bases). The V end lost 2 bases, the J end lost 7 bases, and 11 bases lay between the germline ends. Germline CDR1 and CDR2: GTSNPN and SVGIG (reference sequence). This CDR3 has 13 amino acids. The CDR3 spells CAWSRGDREKLFF. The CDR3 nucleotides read TGTGCCTGGAGTAGGGGAGATCGTGAAAAACTGTTTTTT.

The CDR3 here is CASSLEGHRDTEAFF. The CDR3, as DNA: TGTGCCAGCAGCCTAGAGGGACATAGGGACACTGAAGCTTTCTTT. The chain joins TRBV9 to TRBJ1-1; D perhaps matches TRBD1 (6 bases). Per the germline V gene, CDR1 is SGDLS and CDR2 is YYNGEE. CDR3 size: 15 residues. With 4 bases removed from V and 3 bases from J, the gap between germline ends came to 16 bases.

In DNA, the CDR3 is TGTGCCAGCAGCCTAGAGGGGGTGAACACTGAAGCTTTCTTT. Protein product: CASSLEGVNTEAFF. This chain joins TRBV5-6 and TRBJ1-1, with a possible D match to TRBD1 (6 bases). V lost 4 bases and J 0 bases, leaving 10 bases between the germline ends. The CDR3 has 14 amino acids. Per germline, CDR1 SGHDT and CDR2 YYEEEE.